The rows below give T cell receptor beta chains drawn from one sample of a study of Ad26.COV2.S vaccination and SARS-CoV-2 variants. Libraries were prepared by immunoSEQ multiplex PCR; TCRdb keeps only in-frame clonotypes and omits some of them. Among around 320,000 clones listed, 86% were seen once. The input for sequencing was peripheral blood, taken in a trial of Ad26.COV2.S vaccine versus placebo. The receptor source for this set is a person aged 18-60 years who received the Ad26.COV2.S COVID-19 vaccine or a placebo. The CDR3 runs from the conserved cysteine through the conserved F or W. A D gene is named only where the DNA matches it firmly.

>TRBV5-6|NA
CASSLGMDNGYTF
>TRBV6-5|TRBD1
CASSWDRTSGNTIYF
>TRBV4-2|NA
CASSQNRDTQYF
>TRBV5-4|NA
CASTLARRGFSTDTQYF
>TRBV5-1|TRBD1
CASGTGAFYEQYF
>TRBV6-5|NA
CASSYSSRQKNTEAFF
>TRBV25-1|TRBD2
CASATSGGGETQYF
>TRBV24-1|TRBD1
CATSASRQGPTGELFF
>TRBV3-1/TRBV3-2|NA
CASSQGPEAGYTF
>TRBV5-4|TRBD2
CASSPGGAGGRNEQFF
>TRBV9|NA
CASSVDRAVLFF
>TRBV18|NA
CASSPGAEDGYTF
>TRBV5-4|NA
CASSWATEDYEQYF
>TRBV7-2|NA
CASSPGSGRTYEQYF
>TRBV6-5|NA
CASRSFAGYEQYF
>TRBV7-3|TRBD2
CASGRASGTGELFF
>TRBV24-1|NA
CATSDFGTDTQYF
>TRBV7-2|NA
CASSLGGSVNTEAFF
>TRBV4-1|NA
CASSPNPGQTGNTEAFF
>TRBV9|NA
CASSVGGADTQYF
>TRBV18|TRBD1
CASSPDRGEGGQYF
>TRBV5-1|TRBD2
CASSSGTSGDTTQYF
>TRBV10-3|TRBD1
CAISPSGRQGAGYTF
>TRBV2|TRBD1
CASGETGDYNEQFF
>TRBV15|NA
CATSSAGATNEKLFF
>TRBV7-2|TRBD2
CASSLKAGNTDTQYF
>TRBV5-7|NA
CASSSKYGGRTTQETQYF
>TRBV2|TRBD2
CASRWLAGLNEQFF
>TRBV6-5|TRBD1
CASSYVGQGDSPLHF
>TRBV3-1/TRBV3-2|NA
CASSQALEATDTQYF
>TRBV2|NA
CATGTGTAYGYTF
>TRBV10-1|TRBD2
CASSAGIAGTQSTQYF
>TRBV3-1/TRBV3-2|NA
CASSQDRMGSSSPLHF
>TRBV5-1|NA
CASSLGGTWNEQFF
>TRBV12-3/TRBV12-4|NA
CASSLAQGRYVTF
>TRBV2|NA
CASSPRRVMNTEAFF
>TRBV7-9|NA
CASSPTPTDTQYF
>TRBV7-9|TRBD1
CASSFRDRAYEQYF
>TRBV11-2|TRBD1
CASSYTGGLNEKLFF
>TRBV12-5|NA
CASGLVLESLGLFNEQFF
>TRBV6-5|TRBD1
CASTLGQGDGKLFF
>TRBV5-1|NA
CASSLVIGGDGEAFF
>TRBV7-2|NA
CASRPPGQYNGELFF
>TRBV5-1|NA
CASSFGTYRDTQYF
>TRBV20-1|NA
CSARFGDTQYF
>TRBV29-1|TRBD1
CSVAAGGQGNQPQHF
>TRBV5-6|NA
CASSLVPPRNTEAFF
>TRBV11-2|TRBD2
CASSFRLAGASTDTQYF
>TRBV7-9|NA
CASSLSGGYTEAFF
>TRBV6-2/TRBV6-3|NA
CASSYSPGGGATEAFF
>TRBV29-1|NA
CSATTVGMNTEAFF
>TRBV6-5|NA
CASSPSLEQYF
>TRBV15|NA
CATSRGGAQETQYF
>TRBV10-3|TRBD1
CAIIHDRGTGELFF
>TRBV9|NA
CASSTGPLYNEQFF
>TRBV27|NA
CASSYSNTYSPLHF
>TRBV5-1|TRBD1
CASSSTGGGDEKLFF